The next 20 T cell receptor beta chains were all read from a single sample in a study of blood T cell repertoires in COVID-19. Sequencing used immunoSEQ multiplex PCR; TCRdb keeps in-frame clones, though not all of them. The table records 200,000 to 250,000 clones, more than 65% of them present only once. The sample was peripheral blood. Source of these receptors: a woman in her twenties or thirties who had recovered from COVID-19.

This chain links TRBV4-2 with TRBJ2-7, with D tentatively TRBD1 (5 bases). Trimming cost V 1 base and J 2 bases, with 18 bases left between them. The germline V gene encodes CDR1 LGHNA and CDR2 YNFKEQ. This CDR3 is built from 17 residues. The DNA of the CDR3 is TGTGCCAGCAGCCAAGGAGCATTGTCAGGGATCCCCTACGAGCAGTACTTC. This gives the protein CASSQGALSGIPYEQYF.

J is TRBJ2-1 and V is TRBV12-5; D is unresolved. CDR3 size: 13 residues. Germline CDR1 is LGHNT and CDR2 is FRNRAP. With 3 bases removed from V and 3 bases from J, the gap between germline ends came to 6 bases. The CDR3 region has the DNA TGTGCTAGTGGTTTTTACAGCTACAATGAGCAGTTCTTC. It encodes CASGFYSYNEQFF.

V usage is TRBV28 and J usage is TRBJ2-2; 8 bases match TRBD1. V was pared by 5 bases and J by 4 bases, with 6 bases of the junction left unmatched. CDR3 length equals 15 residues. The V gene's germline CDR1 is MDHEN and CDR2 SYDVKM. CDR3 in DNA: TGTGCCAGCAGTCACAGACAGGGGACCACCGGGGAGCTGTTTTTT. This encodes CASSHRQGTTGELFF.

The J gene is TRBJ1-5, the V gene TRBV6-6; D might be TRBD1 (6 bases). This CDR3 spans 16 amino acids. The V gene's germline CDR1 is MNHNY and CDR2 SVGAGI (reference sequence). V was shortened by 6 bases and J by 2 bases, with 17 bases between the two germline ends. As DNA, the CDR3 is TGTGCCAGCAGGCCCGAGACAGGTATTGGCAATCAGCCCCAGCATTTT. Its protein is CASRPETGIGNQPQHF.

V is TRBV7-2 and J is TRBJ2-7, with 7 bases identical to TRBD1. Germline CDR1 reads SGHTA; CDR2 reads FQGNSA. With 1 base clipped from V and 3 bases from J, the junction kept 3 bases outside the gene matches. This CDR3 comprises 14 residues. CDR3 in amino acids: CASSLGRGNYEQYF. As DNA, the CDR3 is TGTGCCAGCAGCTTAGGCAGGGGGAACTACGAGCAGTACTTC. The full variable domain, in which reference TRBV7-2 and TRBJ2-7 provide the parts outside the CDR3, is GAGVSQSPSNKVTEKGKDVELRCDPISGHTALYWYRQSLGQGLEFLIYFQGNSAPDKSGLPSDRFSAERTGGSVSTLTIQRTQQEDSAVYLCASSLGRGNYEQYFGPGTRLTVT.

This clone is a singleton in its sample. The V and J genes are TRBV7-6 and TRBJ2-2, with TRBD2 matching 14 bases. Germline V gene data show CDR1 as SGHVS and CDR2 as FNYEAQ. Trimming at V came to 3 bases and at J to 3 bases, leaving 3 bases not matched to a gene. There are 17 residues in the CDR3. CDR3 amino acids: CASSFRLAGGYTGELFF. For the CDR3, the DNA is TGTGCCAGCAGCTTCCGACTAGCGGGAGGGTACACCGGGGAGCTGTTTTTT.

The genes are TRBV21-1 and TRBJ2-6; TRBD1 is taken as the D call from the table, unchecked against the DNA. TRBV21-1 corresponds to a pseudogene. This CDR3 has 18 residues. The CDR3 region has the DNA TGTGCCAGCAGCAATCCCGGGACAGGGACGTCTGGGGCCAACGTCCTGACTTTC. Protein: CASSNPGTGTSGANVLTF.

V and J are TRBV11-3 and TRBJ2-2; 7 positions match TRBD2. Germline CDR1 and CDR2: SGHNT and YENEEA. The CDR3 consists of 15 residues. The ends lost 5 bases at V and 6 bases at J; junction bases unmatched: 9. The CDR3 nucleotides are TGTGCCAGCAGCCCCCTGGGGGGGGAGGCCGGGGAGCTGTTTTTT. Translating gives CASSPLGGEAGELFF. The complete variable domain, with remaining parts taken from reference TRBV11-3 and TRBJ2-2, reads EAGVVQSPRYKIIEKKQPVAFWCNPISGHNTLYWYLQNLGQGPELLIRYENEEAVDDSQLPKDRFSAERLKGVDSTLKIQPAELGDSAVYLCASSPLGGEAGELFFGEGSRLTVL.

This rearrangement joins TRBV7-2 to TRBJ1-5; possibly TRBD1 for D (6 bases). CDR1 SGHTA and CDR2 FQGNSA come from the germline V gene. With 2 bases removed from V and 6 bases from J, the gap between germline ends came to 17 bases. The CDR3 contains 16 residues. Here the CDR3 reads CASSLSRSGGTQPQHF. DNA of the CDR3: TGTGCCAGCAGCTTATCTCGGTCGGGGGGCACTCAGCCCCAGCATTTT. Drawing the rest from reference TRBV7-2 and TRBJ1-5, the complete variable domain is GAGVSQSPSNKVTEKGKDVELRCDPISGHTALYWYRQSLGQGLEFLIYFQGNSAPDKSGLPSDRFSAERTGGSVSTLTIQRTQQEDSAVYLCASSLSRSGGTQPQHFGDGTRLSIL.

The chain employs TRBV28 and TRBJ2-7, with 7 nucleotides matching TRBD2. V shed 5 bases and J 1 base; nucleotides not matched to a gene: 14. The CDR3 is made up of 17 amino acids. The V gene's germline CDR1 is MDHEN and CDR2 SYDVKM. The CDR3 DNA reads as TGTGCCAGCAGTCCTTCCTATAGCGGGTCCTTATCCTACGAGCAGTACTTC. This translates into CASSPSYSGSLSYEQYF.

The chain links TRBV4-2 to TRBJ2-2, with 11 bases lining up with TRBD2. Germline V gene sequence: CDR1 LGHNA, CDR2 YNFKEQ. The CDR3 totals 18 residues. V was clipped by 1 base and J by 1 base; unmatched bases: 5. CDR3: CASSQARGLAVNTGELFF. Here the CDR3 DNA reads TGTGCCAGCAGCCAAGCTCGGGGACTAGCGGTGAACACCGGGGAGCTGTTTTTT.

Here the CDR3 reads CASSRGQGEAFF. The DNA for the CDR3 is TGTGCCAGCAGCCGCGGACAGGGGGAAGCTTTCTTT. This chain connects TRBV11-2 to TRBJ1-1; 9 bases map to TRBD1. The CDR3 loop spans 12 amino acids. The trim removed 5 bases at V and 8 bases at J, leaving 3 bases unmatched. The germline V gene has CDR1 SGHAT and CDR2 FQNNGV.

This clone was recorded only once. The J gene is TRBJ1-1, the V gene TRBV27, with 9 bases identical to TRBD1. After removal of 3 bases from V and 1 base from J, the junction contained 0 bases not matched to a gene. Germline assignment: CDR1 MNHEY and CDR2 SMNVEV (reference sequence). The CDR3 is made up of 14 amino acids. Here the CDR3 reads CASSLGQGNTEAFF. The CDR3 coding sequence is TGTGCCAGCAGTTTGGGACAGGGGAACACTGAAGCTTTCTTT.

The rearrangement links TRBV5-1 to TRBJ1-2, with D hard to call. Germline CDR1 and CDR2: SGHRS and YFSETQ. Between the trimmed V and J ends, which lost 3 bases and 8 bases, there was a span of 17 bases. CDR3 length: 14 residues. This CDR3 reads CASSYPREAEGYTF. CDR3 sequence (DNA): TGCGCCAGCAGCTACCCTCGGGAGGCGGAGGGCTACACCTTC.

The chain has TRBV7-8 and TRBJ2-2; 10 nucleotides match TRBD2. V was pared by 3 bases and J by 4 bases, with 2 bases of the junction left unmatched. The CDR3 length is 15 residues. CDR1 and CDR2 from the germline V gene are SGHVS and FQNEAQ. The CDR3 region has the DNA TGTGCCAGCAGCTTCCTAGCGGGGGTCACCGGGGAGCTGTTTTTT. This gives the protein CASSFLAGVTGELFF. Full variable domain (remainder filled in from reference TRBV7-8 and TRBJ2-2): GAGVSQSPRYKVAKRGQDVALRCDPISGHVSLFWYQQALGQGPEFLTYFQNEAQLDKSGLPSDRFFAERPEGSVSTLKIQRTQQEDSAVYLCASSFLAGVTGELFFGEGSRLTVL.

The CDR3 loop reads CASSLGHDTGELFF. The CDR3, as DNA: TGTGCCAGCAGCTTGGGTCATGACACCGGGGAGCTGTTTTTT. J is TRBJ2-2 and V is TRBV5-5; D uncertain. The length of the CDR3 is 14 residues. From germline, CDR1 is SGHKS and CDR2 YYEKEE (reference sequence). Trimming removed 0 bases from V and 3 bases from J, with 6 bases in between. The variable domain in full, completed from reference TRBV5-5 and TRBJ2-2, reads DAGVTQSPTHLIKTRGQQVTLRCSPISGHKSVSWYQQVLGQGPQFIFQYYEKEERGRGNFPDRFSARQFPNYSSELNVNALLLGDSALYLCASSLGHDTGELFFGEGSRLTVL.

V usage is TRBV3-1 (or the pseudogene TRBV3-2) and J usage is TRBJ2-5; 14 positions match TRBD2. The V gene's germline CDR1 is LGHDT and CDR2 YNNKEL (reference sequence). With 0 bases clipped from V and 4 bases from J, the junction kept 7 bases outside the gene matches. The CDR3 has 18 residues. The CDR3, as DNA: TGTGCCAGCAGCCAAGAGGGACTAGCGGGGGAGATGGGAGAGACCCAGTACTTC. Amino acids: CASSQEGLAGEMGETQYF.

This rearrangement joins TRBV3-1 (or the pseudogene TRBV3-2) to TRBJ2-2; D might be TRBD1 (6 bases). The V gene's germline CDR1 is LGHDT and CDR2 YNNKEL (reference sequence). With 1 base removed from V and 6 bases from J, the gap between germline ends came to 12 bases. The CDR3 is made up of 15 amino acids. The CDR3 protein is CASSQAQGPAGELFF. In DNA, the CDR3 is TGTGCCAGCAGCCAAGCTCAGGGGCCCGCCGGGGAGCTGTTTTTT.

The chain employs TRBV10-3 and TRBJ2-7; 8 bases are a match to TRBD1. The CDR3 is 12 amino acids. V dropped 6 bases and J dropped 2; count of bases not matched to a gene: 0. Germline V gene sequence: CDR1 ENHRY, CDR2 SYGVKD. The DNA for the CDR3 is TGTGCCATCAGGGACAGGGCCTACGAGCAGTACTTC. It codes for CAIRDRAYEQYF.

V and J are TRBV24-1 and TRBJ2-7; TRBD2 matches at 11 bases. J was trimmed by 0 bases and V by 4 bases; bases with no gene match: 1. Germline values: CDR1 KGHDR, CDR2 SFDVKD. This CDR3 is built from 15 residues. This chain's CDR3 is CATSDLAGGSYEQYF. The CDR3 DNA reads as TGTGCCACCAGTGACCTAGCGGGAGGCTCCTACGAGCAGTACTTC.